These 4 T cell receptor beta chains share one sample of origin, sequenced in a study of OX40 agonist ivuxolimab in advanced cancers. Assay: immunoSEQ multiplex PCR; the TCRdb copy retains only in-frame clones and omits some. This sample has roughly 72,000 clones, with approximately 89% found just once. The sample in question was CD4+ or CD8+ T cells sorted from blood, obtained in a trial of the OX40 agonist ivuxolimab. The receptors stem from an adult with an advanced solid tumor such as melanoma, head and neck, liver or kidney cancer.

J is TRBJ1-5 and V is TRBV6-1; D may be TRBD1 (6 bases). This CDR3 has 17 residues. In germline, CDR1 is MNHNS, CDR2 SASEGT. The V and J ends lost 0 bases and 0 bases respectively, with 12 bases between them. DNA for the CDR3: TGTGCCAGCAGTGAAGCAGCAGGGGCGTATAGCAATCAGCCCCAGCATTTT. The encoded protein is CASSEAAGAYSNQPQHF.

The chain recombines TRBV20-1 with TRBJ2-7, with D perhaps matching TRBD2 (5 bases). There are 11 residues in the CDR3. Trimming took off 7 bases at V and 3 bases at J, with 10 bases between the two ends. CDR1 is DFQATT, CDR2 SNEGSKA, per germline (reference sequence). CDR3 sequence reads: CSGERDYEQYF. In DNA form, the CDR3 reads TGCAGTGGAGAGAGGGACTACGAGCAGTACTTC.

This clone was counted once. Written as DNA, the CDR3 is TGCGCCAGCAGGACAGGGTGGCAATCTGGAAACACCATATATTTT. Protein product: CASRTGWQSGNTIYF. The chain is built from TRBV5-1 and TRBJ1-3, with TRBD1 matching over 7 bases. Germline V CDR1 and CDR2: SGHRS, YFSETQ. The CDR3 sequence is 15 residues long. With V trimmed by 5 bases and J by 1 base, 6 bases remained unmatched.

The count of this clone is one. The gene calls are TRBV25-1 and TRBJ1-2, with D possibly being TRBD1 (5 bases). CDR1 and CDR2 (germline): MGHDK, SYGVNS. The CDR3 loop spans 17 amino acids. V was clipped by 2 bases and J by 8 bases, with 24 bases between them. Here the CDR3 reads CASSEAPGRGVSQGYTF. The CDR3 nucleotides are TGTGCCAGCAGTGAAGCCCCCGGAAGGGGAGTGTCGCAAGGCTACACCTTC.